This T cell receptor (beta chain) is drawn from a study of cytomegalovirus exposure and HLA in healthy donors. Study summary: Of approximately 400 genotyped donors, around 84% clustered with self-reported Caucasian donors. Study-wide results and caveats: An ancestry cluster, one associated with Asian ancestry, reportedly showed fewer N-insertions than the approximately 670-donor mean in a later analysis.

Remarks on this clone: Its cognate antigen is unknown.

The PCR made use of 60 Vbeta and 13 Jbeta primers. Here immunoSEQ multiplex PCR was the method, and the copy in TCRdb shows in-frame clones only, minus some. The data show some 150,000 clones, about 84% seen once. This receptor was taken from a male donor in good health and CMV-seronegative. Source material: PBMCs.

The CDR3, as DNA: TGTGCCAGCAGTTTACGGGGGGCCAACGAGCAGTACTTC. Encoded protein: CASSLRGANEQYF. This chain uses TRBV28 with TRBJ2-7; D perhaps matches TRBD2 (7 bases). The CDR3 consists of 13 residues. V lost 2 bases, J lost 5 bases, and 10 bases lay in between. The V gene's germline CDR1 is MDHEN and CDR2 SYDVKM.